This T cell receptor (beta chain) was identified in a study of regulatory T cells in long-lasting Graves disease. This clonotype was recorded at least ten times. Building of the TCR beta libraries involved iRepertoire HTBI primers and Arm-PCR of CDR3 regions. TCRdb recomputed calls from the multiplex PCR reads with MiXCR, one row per CDR3 protein. The repertoire has about 500,000 distinct CDR3 sequences, about 12% of them found once; the top ten carry 7.5% to 9%. Described time point: newly diagnosed GD, antithyroid drugs for less than 3 months. PBMC-extracted RNA yielded the TCR library. There are 13 residues in the CDR3. Between the trimmed V and J ends, which lost 3 bases and 1 base, there was a span of 6 bases. The V gene's germline CDR1 is SGHAT and CDR2 FQNNGV. The data were also submitted as part of a second study, on T cells in Graves' hyperthyroidism and ophthalmopathy. From that paper: HTBI primers drove first-round RT-PCR of the TCR CDR3.

The V and J genes are TRBV11-2 and TRBJ1-2; no reliable D call. This clonotype was obtained from a woman in her thirties with Graves disease. The sample in question was peripheral blood mononuclear cells (PBMCs), obtained at new diagnosis, from a patient treated with antithyroid drugs. The CDR3 spells CASSFQRNYGYTF. The CDR3 nucleotides are TGTGCCAGCAGCTTCCAACGTAACTATGGCTACACCTTC.